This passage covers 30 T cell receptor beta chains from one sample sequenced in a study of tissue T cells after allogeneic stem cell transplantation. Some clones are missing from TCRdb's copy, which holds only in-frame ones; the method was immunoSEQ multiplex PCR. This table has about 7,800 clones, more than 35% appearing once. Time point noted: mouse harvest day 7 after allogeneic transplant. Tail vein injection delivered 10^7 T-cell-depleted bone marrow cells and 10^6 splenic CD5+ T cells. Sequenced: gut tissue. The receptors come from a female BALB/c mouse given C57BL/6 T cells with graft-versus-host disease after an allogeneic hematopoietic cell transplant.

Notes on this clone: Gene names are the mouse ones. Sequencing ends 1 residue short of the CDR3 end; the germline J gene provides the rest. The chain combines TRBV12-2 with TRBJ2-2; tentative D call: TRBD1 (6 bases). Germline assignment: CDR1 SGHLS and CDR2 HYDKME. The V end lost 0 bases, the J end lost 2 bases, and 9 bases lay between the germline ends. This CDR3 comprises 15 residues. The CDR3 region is CASSLDTGNTGQLYF. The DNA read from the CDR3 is TGTGCCAGCTCTCTCGATACAGGGAACACCGGGCAGCTCTAC.

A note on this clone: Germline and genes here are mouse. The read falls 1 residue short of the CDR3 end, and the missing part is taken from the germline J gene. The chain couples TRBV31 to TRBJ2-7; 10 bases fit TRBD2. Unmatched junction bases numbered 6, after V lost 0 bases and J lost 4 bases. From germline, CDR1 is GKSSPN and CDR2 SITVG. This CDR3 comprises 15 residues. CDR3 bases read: TGTGCCTGGAGTCTAGGGGGGACTGGGGAGTATGAACAGTAC. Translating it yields CAWSLGGTGEYEQY. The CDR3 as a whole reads CAWSLGGTGEYEQYF.

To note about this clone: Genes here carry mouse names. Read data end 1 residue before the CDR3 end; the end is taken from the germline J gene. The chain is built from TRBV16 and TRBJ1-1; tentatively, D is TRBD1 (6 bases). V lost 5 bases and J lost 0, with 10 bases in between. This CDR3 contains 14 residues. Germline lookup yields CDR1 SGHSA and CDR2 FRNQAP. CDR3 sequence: CASSAGQANTEVFF. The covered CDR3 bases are TGTGCAAGCAGCGCGGGACAAGCAAACACAGAAGTCTTC.

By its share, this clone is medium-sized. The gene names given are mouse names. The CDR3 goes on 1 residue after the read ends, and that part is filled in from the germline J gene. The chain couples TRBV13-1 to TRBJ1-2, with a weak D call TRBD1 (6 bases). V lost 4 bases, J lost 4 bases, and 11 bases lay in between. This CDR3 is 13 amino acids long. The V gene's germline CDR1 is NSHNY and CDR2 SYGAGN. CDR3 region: CASSPQGSSDYTF. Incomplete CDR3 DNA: TGTGCCAGCAGTCCACAGGGAAGCTCCGACTACACC.

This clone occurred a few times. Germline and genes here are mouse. CDR3 in amino acids: CASSSGTGGYEQYF. The CDR3 DNA, read in part, is TGTGCCAGCAGCTCCGGGACTGGGGGATATGAACAGTAC. V is TRBV4 and J is TRBJ2-7, with 11 positions matching TRBD2. The read terminates 1 residue ahead of where the CDR3 ends, so the germline J gene completes it. Germline-derived CDR1 and CDR2 are LGHDT and YNNKQL (reference sequence). The CDR3 extends over 14 amino acids. V was pared by 4 bases and J by 4 bases, with 3 bases of the junction left unmatched.

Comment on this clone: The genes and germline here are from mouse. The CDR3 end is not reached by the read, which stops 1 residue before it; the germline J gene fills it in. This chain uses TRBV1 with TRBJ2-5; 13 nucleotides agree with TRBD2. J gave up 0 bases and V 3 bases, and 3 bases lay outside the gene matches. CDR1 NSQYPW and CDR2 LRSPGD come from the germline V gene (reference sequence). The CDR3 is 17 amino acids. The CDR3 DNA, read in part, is TGCACCTGCAGTGCGGGGACTGGGGGGGTTAACCAAGACACCCAGTAC. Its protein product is CTCSAGTGGVNQDTQY. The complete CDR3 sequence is CTCSAGTGGVNQDTQYF.

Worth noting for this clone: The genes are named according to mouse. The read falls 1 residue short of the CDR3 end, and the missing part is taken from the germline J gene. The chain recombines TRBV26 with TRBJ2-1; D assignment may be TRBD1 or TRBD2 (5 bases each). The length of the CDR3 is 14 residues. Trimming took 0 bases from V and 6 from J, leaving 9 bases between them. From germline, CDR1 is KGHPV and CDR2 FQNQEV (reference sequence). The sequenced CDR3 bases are TGTGCCAGCAGTCTGTCGGGGGACGGTGCTGAGCAGTTC. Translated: CASSLSGDGAEQF. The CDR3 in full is CASSLSGDGAEQFF. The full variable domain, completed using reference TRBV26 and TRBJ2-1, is NSKVIQTPRYLVKGQGQKAKMRCIPEKGHPVVFWYQQNKNNEFKFLINFQNQEVLQQIDMTEKRFSAECPSNSPCSLEIQSSEAGDSALYLCASSLSGDGAEQFFGPGTRLTVL.

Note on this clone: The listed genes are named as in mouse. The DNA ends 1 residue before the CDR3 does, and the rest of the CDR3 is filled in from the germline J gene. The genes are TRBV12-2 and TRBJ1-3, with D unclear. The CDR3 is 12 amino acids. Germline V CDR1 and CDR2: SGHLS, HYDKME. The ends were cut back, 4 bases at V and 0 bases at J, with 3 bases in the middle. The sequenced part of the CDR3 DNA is TGTGCCAGCTCCTTTTCTGGAAATACGCTCTAT. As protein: CASSFSGNTLY. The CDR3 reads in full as CASSFSGNTLYF.

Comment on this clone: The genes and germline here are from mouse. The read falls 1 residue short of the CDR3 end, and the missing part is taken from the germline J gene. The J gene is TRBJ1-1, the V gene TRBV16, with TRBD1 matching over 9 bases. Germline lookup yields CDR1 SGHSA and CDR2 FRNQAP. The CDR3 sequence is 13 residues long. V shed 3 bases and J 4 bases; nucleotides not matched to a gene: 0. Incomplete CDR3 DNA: TGTGCAAGCAGCTTGACAGGGGGCACAGAAGTCTTC. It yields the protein CASSLTGGTEVF. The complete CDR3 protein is CASSLTGGTEVFF.

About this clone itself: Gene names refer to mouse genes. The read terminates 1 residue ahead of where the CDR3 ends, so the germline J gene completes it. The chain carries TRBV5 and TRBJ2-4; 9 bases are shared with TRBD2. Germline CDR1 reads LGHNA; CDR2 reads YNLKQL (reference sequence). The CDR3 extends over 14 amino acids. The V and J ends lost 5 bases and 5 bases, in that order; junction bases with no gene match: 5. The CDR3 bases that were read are TGTGCCAGCAGCTATGACTGGGGGTCAAACACCTTGTAC. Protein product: CASSYDWGSNTLY. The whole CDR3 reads CASSYDWGSNTLYF.

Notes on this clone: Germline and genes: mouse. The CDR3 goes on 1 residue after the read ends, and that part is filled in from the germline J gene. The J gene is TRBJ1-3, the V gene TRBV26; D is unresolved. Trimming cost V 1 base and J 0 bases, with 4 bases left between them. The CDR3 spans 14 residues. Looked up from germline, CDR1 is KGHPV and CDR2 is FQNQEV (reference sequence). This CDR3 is CASSLWPSGNTLYF. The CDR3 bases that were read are TGTGCCAGCAGTCTGTGGCCTTCTGGAAATACGCTCTAT.

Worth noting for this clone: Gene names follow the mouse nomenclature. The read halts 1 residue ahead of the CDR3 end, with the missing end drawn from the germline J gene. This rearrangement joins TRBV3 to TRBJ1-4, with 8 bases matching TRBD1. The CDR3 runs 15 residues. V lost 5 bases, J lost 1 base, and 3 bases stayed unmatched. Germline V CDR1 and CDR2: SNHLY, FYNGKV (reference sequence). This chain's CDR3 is CASSRQGSSNERLFF. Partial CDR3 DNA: TGTGCCAGCAGCCGACAGGGGAGTTCCAACGAAAGATTATTT.

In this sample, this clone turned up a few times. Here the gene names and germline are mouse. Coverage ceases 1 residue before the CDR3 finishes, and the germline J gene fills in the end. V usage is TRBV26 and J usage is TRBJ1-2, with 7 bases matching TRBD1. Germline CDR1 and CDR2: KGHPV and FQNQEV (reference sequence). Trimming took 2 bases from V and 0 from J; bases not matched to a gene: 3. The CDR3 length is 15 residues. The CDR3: CASSLSGQANSDYTF. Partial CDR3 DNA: TGTGCCAGCAGTCTGAGTGGACAGGCAAACTCCGACTACACC.

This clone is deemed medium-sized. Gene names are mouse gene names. CDR3 DNA (partial): TGTGCCAGCAGTGACAGGGTTGAACAGTAC. It is translated as CASSDRVEQY. The CDR3, in full, reads CASSDRVEQYF. This rearrangement joins TRBV13-3 to TRBJ2-7; D is perhaps TRBD1 (5 bases). The read comes to an end 1 residue before the CDR3 does, leaving the germline J gene to fill in the end. This CDR3 spans 11 amino acids. V was clipped by 2 bases and J by 6 bases, with 6 bases between them. Germline V lookup: CDR1 NNHDY, CDR2 SYVADS.

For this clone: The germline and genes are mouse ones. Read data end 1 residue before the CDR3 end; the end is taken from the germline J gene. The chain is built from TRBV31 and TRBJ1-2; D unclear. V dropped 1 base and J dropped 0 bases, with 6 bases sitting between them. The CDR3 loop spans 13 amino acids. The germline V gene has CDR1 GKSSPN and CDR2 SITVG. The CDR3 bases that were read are TGTGCCTGGAGTCGAGGGCCAAACTCCGACTACACC. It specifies CAWSRGPNSDYT. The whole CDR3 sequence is CAWSRGPNSDYTF.

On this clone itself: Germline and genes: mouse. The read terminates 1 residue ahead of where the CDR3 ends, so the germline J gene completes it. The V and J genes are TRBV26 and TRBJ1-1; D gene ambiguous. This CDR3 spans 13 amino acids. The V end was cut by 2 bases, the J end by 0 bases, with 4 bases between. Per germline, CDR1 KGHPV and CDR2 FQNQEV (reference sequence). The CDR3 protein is CASSLPANTEVFF. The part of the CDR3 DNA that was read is TGTGCCAGCAGTCTGCCAGCAAACACAGAAGTCTTC.

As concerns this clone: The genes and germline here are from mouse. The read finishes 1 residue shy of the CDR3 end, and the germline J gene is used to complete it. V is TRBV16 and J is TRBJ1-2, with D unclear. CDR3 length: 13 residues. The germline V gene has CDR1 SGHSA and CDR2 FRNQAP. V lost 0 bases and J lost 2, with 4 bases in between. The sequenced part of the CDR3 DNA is TGTGCAAGCAGCTTAGAGGGGAACTCCGACTACACC. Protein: CASSLEGNSDYT. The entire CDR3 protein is CASSLEGNSDYTF.

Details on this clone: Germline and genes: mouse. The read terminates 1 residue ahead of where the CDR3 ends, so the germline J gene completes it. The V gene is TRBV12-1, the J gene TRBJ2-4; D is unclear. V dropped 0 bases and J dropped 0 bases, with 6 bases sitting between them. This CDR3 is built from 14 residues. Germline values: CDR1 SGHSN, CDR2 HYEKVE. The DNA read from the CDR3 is TGTGCCAGCTCTCTCGAGGGAAGTCAAAACACCTTGTAC. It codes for CASSLEGSQNTLY. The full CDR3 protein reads CASSLEGSQNTLYF.

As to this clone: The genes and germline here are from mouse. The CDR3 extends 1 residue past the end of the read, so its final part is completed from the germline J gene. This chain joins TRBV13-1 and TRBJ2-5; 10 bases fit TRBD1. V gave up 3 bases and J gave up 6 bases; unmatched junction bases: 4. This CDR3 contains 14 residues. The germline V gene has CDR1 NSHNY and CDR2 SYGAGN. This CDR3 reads CASSGQGARDTQYF. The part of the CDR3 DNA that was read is TGTGCCAGCAGTGGACAGGGGGCGAGGGACACCCAGTAC.

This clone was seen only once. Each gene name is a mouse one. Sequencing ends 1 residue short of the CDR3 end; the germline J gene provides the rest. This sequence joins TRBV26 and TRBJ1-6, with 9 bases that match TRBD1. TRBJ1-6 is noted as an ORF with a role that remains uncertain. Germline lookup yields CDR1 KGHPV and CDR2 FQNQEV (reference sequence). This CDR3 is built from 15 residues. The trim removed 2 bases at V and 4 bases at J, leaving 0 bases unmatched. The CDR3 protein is CASSLGTGYNSPLYF. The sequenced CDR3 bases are TGTGCCAGCAGTCTGGGGACAGGGTATAATTCGCCCCTCTAC.

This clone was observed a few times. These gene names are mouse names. The CDR3 DNA, read in part, is TGTGCCAGCGGTGATGCACAGAACCAGGCTCCGCTT. As protein: CASGDAQNQAPL. The whole CDR3 is CASGDAQNQAPLF. The chain is built from TRBV13-2 and TRBJ1-5; D not certain. The CDR3 is cut off 1 residue early in the read; its end comes from the germline J gene. This CDR3 is 13 amino acids long. Germline CDR1 and CDR2: NNHNN and SYGAGS (reference sequence). V was pared by 0 bases and J by 4 bases, with 5 bases between.

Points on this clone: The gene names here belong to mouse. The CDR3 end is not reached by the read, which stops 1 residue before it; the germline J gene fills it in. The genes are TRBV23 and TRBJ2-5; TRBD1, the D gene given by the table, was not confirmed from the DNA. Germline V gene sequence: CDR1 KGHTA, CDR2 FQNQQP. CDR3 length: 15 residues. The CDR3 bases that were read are TGCTCCAGCAGTCAATCCGGGACAGGGGGAGACACCCAGTAC. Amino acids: CSSSQSGTGGDTQY. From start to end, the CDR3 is CSSSQSGTGGDTQYF.

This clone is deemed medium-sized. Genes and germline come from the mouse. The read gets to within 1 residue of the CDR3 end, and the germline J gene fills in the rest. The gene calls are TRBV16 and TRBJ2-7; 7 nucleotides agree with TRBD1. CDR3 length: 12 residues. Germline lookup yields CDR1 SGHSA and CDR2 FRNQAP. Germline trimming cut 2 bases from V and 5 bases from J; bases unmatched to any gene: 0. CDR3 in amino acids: CASSLTGDEQYF. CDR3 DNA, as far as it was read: TGTGCAAGCAGCTTAACAGGGGATGAACAGTAC.

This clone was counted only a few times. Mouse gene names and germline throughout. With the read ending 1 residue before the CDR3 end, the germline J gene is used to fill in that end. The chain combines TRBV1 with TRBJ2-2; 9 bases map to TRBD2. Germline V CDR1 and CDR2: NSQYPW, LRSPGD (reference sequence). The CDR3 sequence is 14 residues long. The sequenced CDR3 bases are TGCACTCCCACTGGGGGGCCAAACACCGGGCAGCTCTAC. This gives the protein CTPTGGPNTGQLY. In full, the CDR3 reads CTPTGGPNTGQLYF.

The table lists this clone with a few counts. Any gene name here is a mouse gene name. The CDR3 sequence is CASSFTGNQDTQYF. The sequenced part of the CDR3 DNA is TGTGCAAGCAGCTTCACAGGGAACCAAGACACCCAGTAC. The rearrangement uses TRBV16 and TRBJ2-5, with D tentatively TRBD1 (6 bases). The read ends 1 residue shy of where the CDR3 ends; the end is completed using the germline J gene. V lost 3 bases and J 0 bases, leaving 7 bases between the germline ends. The CDR3 totals 14 residues. Germline loops: CDR1 SGHSA, CDR2 FRNQAP.

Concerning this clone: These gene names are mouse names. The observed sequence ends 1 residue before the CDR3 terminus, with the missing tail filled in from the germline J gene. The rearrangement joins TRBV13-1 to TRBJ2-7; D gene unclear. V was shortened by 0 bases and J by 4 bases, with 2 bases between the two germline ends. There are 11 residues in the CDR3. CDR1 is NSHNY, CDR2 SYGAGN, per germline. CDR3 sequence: CASSDEYEQYF. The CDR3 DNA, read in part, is TGTGCCAGCAGTGATGAGTATGAACAGTAC.

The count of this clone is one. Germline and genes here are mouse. The CDR3 loop is CASSQGVSNERLFF. CDR3 bases read: TGTGCCAGCAGTCAGGGGGTTTCCAACGAAAGATTATTT. The V and J genes are TRBV26 and TRBJ1-4; D perhaps matches TRBD1 (6 bases). The DNA ends 1 residue before the CDR3 does, and the rest of the CDR3 is filled in from the germline J gene. The ends were cut back, 4 bases at V and 0 bases at J, with 6 bases in the middle. The CDR3 extends over 14 amino acids. Per germline, CDR1 KGHPV and CDR2 FQNQEV (reference sequence).

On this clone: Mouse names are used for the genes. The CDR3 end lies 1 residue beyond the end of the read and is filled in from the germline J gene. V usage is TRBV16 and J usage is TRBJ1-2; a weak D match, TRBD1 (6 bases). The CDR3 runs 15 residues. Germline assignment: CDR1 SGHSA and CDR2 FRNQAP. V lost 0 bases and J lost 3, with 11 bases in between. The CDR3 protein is CASSLEGRGYSDYTF. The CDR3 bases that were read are TGTGCAAGCAGCTTAGAGGGCAGGGGTTACTCCGACTACACC.

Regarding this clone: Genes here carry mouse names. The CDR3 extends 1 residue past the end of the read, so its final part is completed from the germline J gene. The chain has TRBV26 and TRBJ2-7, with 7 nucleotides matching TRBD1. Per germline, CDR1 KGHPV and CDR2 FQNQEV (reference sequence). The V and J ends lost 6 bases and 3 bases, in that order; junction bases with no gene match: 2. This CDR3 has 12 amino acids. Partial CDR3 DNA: TGTGCCAGCAGCTGGGACAGCTATGAACAGTAC. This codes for CASSWDSYEQY. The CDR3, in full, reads CASSWDSYEQYF.

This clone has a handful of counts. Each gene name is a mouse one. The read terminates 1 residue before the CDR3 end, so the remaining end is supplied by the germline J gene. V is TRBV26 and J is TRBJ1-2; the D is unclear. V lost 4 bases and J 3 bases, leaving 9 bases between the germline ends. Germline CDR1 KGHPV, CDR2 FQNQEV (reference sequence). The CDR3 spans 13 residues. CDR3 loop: CASSRRADSDYTF. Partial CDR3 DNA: TGTGCCAGCAGTCGAAGGGCGGACTCCGACTACACC.